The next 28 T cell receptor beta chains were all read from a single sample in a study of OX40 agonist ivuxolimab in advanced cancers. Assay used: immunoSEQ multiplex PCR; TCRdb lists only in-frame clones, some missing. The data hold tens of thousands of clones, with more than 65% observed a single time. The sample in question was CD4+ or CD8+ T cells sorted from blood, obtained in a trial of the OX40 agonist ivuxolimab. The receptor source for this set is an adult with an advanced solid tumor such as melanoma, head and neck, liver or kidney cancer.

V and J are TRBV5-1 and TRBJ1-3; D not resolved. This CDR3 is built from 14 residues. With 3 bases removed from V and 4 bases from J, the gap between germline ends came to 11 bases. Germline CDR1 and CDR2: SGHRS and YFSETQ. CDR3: CASSSGDPGNTIYF. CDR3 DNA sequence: TGCGCCAGCAGCTCCGGGGATCCGGGAAACACCATATATTTT.

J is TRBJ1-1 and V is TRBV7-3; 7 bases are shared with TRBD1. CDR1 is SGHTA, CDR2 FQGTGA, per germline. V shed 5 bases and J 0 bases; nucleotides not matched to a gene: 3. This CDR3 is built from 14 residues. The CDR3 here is CASSGDRLNTEAFF. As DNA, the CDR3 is TGTGCCAGCAGCGGGGACAGATTGAACACTGAAGCTTTCTTT.

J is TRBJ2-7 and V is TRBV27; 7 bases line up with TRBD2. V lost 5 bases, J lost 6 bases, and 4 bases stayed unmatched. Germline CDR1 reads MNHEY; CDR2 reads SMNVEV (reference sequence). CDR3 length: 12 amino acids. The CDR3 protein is CASSNGRGEQYF. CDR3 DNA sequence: TGTGCCAGCAGTAATGGGAGGGGCGAGCAGTACTTC.

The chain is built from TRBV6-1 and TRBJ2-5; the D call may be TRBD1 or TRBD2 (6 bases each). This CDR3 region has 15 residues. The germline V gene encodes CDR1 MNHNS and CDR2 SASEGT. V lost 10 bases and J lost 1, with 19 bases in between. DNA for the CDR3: TGTGCCACTCGGGATTACGGGGGCTCCCAAGAGACCCAGTACTTC. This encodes CATRDYGGSQETQYF.

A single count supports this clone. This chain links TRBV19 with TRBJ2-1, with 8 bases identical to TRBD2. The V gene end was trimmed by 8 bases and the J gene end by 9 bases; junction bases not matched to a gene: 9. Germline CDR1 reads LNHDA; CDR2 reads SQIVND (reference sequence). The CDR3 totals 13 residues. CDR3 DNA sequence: TGTGCCAGTGGAAGCGGGAGCGAAGGTGAGCAGTTCTTC. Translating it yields CASGSGSEGEQFF.

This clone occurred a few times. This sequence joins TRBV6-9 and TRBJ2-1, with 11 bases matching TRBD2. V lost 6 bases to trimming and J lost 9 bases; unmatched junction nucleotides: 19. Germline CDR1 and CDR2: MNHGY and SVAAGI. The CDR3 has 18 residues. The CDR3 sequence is CASRPSHLTSGTETEQFF. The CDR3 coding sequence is TGTGCCAGCAGGCCCTCTCATTTGACTAGCGGGACAGAGACTGAGCAGTTCTTC.

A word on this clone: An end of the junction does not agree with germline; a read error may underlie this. For the CDR3, the DNA is TGTGCCAGCAGCCTAGCGGGTCTTGTAACCGGGGAGCTGTTTTTT. It translates to CASSLAGLVTGELFF. The chain carries TRBV7-2 and TRBJ2-2; 8 positions match TRBD2. The CDR3 has 15 amino acids. Germline V lookup: CDR1 SGHTA, CDR2 FQGNSA.

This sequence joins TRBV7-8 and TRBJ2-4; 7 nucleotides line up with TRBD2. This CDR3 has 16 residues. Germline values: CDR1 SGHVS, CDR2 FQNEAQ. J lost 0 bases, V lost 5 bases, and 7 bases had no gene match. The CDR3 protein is CASSASGAVAKNIQYF. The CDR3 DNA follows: TGTGCCAGCAGCGCAAGCGGGGCCGTAGCCAAAAACATTCAGTACTTC.

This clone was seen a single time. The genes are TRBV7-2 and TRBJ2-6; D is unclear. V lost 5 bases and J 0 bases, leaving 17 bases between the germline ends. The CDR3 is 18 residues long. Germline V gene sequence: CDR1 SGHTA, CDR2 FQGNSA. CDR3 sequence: CASSQDWAGSSGANVLTF. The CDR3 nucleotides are TGTGCCAGCAGCCAAGATTGGGCCGGCTCCTCTGGGGCCAACGTCCTGACTTTC.

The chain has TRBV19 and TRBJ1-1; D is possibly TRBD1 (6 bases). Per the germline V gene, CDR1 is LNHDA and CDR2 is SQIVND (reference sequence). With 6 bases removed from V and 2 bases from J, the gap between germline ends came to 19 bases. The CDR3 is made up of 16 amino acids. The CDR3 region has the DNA TGTGCCAGTAGGCTTGGGGGCGCTGGAAGTAACACTGAAGCTTTCTTT. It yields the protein CASRLGGAGSNTEAFF.

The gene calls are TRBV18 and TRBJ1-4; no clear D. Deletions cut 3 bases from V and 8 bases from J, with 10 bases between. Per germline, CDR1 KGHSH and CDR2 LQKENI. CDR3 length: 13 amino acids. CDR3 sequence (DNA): TGTGCCAGCTCACCGCCCGCTGGCGAAAAACTGTTTTTT. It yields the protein CASSPPAGEKLFF.

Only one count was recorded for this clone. CDR3 coding DNA: TGCGCCAGCAGCCAAGGGACAGGGTCGGGGGAAGAGACCCAGTACTTC. Translation gives CASSQGTGSGEETQYF. The chain recombines TRBV4-1 with TRBJ2-5; the match to TRBD1 covers 8 bases. CDR3 length: 16 residues. Germline values: CDR1 MGHRA, CDR2 YSYEKL. The ends lost 1 base at V and 3 bases at J; junction bases unmatched: 7.

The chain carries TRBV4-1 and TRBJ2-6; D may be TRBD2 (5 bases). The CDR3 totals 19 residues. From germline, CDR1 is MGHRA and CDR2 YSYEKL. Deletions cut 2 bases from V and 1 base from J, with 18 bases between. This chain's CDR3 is CASSQQSYGVGSGANVLTF. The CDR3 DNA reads TGCGCCAGCAGCCAACAATCTTACGGGGTTGGGTCTGGGGCCAACGTCCTGACTTTC.

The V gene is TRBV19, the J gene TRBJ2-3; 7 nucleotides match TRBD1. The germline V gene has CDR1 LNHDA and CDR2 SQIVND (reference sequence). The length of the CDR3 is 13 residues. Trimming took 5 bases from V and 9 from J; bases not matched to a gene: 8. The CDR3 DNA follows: TGTGCCAGTAGTTTCCCCAGGACAGGCACGCAGTATTTT. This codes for CASSFPRTGTQYF.

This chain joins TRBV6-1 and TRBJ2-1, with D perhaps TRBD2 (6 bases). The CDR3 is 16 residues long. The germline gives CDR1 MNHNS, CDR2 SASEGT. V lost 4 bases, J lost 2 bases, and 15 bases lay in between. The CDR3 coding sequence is TGTGCCAGCAGTGGGGGCAGCGGAGGGACCTACAATGAGCAGTTCTTC. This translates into CASSGGSGGTYNEQFF.

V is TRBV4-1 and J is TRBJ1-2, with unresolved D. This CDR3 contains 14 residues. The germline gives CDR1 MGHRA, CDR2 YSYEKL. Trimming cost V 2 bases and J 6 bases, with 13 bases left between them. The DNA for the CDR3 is TGCGCCAGCAGCCAAACACGTGGGGTGGATGGCTACACCTTC. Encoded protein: CASSQTRGVDGYTF.

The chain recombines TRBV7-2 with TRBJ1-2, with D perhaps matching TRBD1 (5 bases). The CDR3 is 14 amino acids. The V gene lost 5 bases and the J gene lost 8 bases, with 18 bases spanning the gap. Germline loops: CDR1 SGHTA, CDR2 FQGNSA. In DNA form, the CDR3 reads TGTGCCAGCAGCCAAGGGGCCACCCCGAGAGGCTACACCTTC. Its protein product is CASSQGATPRGYTF.

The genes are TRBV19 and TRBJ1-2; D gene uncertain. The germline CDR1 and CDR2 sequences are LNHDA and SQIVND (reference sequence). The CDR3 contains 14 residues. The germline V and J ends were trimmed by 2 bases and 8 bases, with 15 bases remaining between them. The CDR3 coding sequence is TGTGCCAGTAGTATACGGAGACCGGGTAAGGGCTACACCTTC. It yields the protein CASSIRRPGKGYTF.

The CDR3 DNA reads TGTGCCAGCAGGCCCCAGGGTAACTATGGCTACACCTTC. Its translation: CASRPQGNYGYTF. The chain recombines TRBV5-8 with TRBJ1-2; TRBD1 is a possible D gene (5 bases). Germline V gives CDR1 SGHTS, CDR2 YDEGEE. The V end was cut by 5 bases, the J end by 1 base, with 9 bases between. This CDR3 region has 13 residues.

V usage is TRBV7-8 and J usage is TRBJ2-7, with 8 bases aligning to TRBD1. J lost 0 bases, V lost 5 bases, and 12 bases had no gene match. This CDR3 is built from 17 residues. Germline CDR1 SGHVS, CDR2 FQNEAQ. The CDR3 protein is CASSRDRRTGSSYEQYF. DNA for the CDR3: TGTGCCAGCAGCCGAGACAGGAGGACAGGGAGCTCCTACGAGCAGTACTTC.

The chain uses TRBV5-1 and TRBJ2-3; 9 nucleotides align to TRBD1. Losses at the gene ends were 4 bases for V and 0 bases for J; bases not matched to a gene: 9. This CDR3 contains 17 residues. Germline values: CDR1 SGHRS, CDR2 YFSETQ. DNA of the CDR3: TGCGCCAGCAGCCCCCGGGACAGGGACACTAGCACAGATACGCAGTATTTT. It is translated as CASSPRDRDTSTDTQYF.

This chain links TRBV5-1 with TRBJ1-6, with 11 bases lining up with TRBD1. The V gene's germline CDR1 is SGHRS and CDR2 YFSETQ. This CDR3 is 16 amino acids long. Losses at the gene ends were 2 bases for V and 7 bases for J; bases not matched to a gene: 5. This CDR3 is CASSLTGTGGNSPLHF. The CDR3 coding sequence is TGCGCCAGCAGCTTAACCGGGACAGGGGGAAATTCACCCCTCCACTTT.

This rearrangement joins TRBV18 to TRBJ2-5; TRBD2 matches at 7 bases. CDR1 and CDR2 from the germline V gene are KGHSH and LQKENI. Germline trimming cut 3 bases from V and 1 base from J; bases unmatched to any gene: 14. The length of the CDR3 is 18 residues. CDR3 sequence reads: CASSPGASTAGFQETQYF. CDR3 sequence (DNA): TGTGCCAGCTCACCTGGAGCATCGACAGCGGGGTTCCAAGAGACCCAGTACTTC.

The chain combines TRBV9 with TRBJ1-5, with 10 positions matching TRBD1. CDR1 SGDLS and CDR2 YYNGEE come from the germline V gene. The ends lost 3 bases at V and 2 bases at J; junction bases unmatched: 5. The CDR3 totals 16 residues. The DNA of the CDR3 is TGTGCCAGCAGCGCTGGGACAGGGGACCGCAATCAGCCCCAGCATTTT. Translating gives CASSAGTGDRNQPQHF.

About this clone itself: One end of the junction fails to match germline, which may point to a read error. Here the CDR3 reads CASNQDRNTEAFF. CDR3 DNA sequence: TGTGCCAGCAACCAAGACAGGAACACTGAAGCTTTCTTT. The chain joins TRBV14 to TRBJ1-1, with D perhaps TRBD1 (5 bases). The CDR3 extends over 13 amino acids. Germline lookup yields CDR1 SGHDN and CDR2 FVKESK.

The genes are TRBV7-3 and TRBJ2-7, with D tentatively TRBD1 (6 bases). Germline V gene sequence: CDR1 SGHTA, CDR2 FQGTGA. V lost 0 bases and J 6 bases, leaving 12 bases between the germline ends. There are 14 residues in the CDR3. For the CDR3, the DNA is TGTGCCAGCAGCTTAACAGGGGGAAGTGGCGAGCAGTACTTC. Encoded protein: CASSLTGGSGEQYF. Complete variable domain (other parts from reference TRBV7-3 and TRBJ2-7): GAGVSQTPSNKVTEKGKYVELRCDPISGHTALYWYRQSLGQGPEFLIYFQGTGAADDSGLPNDRFFAVRPEGSVSTLKIQRTERGDSAVYLCASSLTGGSGEQYFGPGTRLTVT.

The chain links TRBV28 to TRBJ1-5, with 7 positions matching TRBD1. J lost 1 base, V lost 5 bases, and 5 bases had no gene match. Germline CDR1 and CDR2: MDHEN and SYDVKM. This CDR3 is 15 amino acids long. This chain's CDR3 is CASSPSTGSNQPQHF. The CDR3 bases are TGTGCCAGCAGTCCCTCGACAGGGAGCAATCAGCCCCAGCATTTT.

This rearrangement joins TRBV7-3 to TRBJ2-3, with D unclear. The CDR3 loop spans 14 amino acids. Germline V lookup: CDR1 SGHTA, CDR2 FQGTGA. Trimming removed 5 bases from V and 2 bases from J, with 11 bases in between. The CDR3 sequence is CASSRSGPTDTQYF. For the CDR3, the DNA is TGTGCCAGCAGCCGGTCGGGCCCCACAGATACGCAGTATTTT.